The sequence of this TCR beta chain was determined in a study of blood T cell repertoires in COVID-19. Study overall: Both acute and convalescent COVID-19 samples were obtained from the United States, Italy and Spain. From T cells, B-cell-depleted T cells, or PBMCs came the material, which was cDNA or gDNA.

The germline V gene encodes CDR1 SEHNR and CDR2 FQNEAQ (reference sequence). The CDR3 is 17 residues long. V gave up 2 bases and J gave up 9 bases; unmatched junction bases: 12. Authors' methods: Estimated nucleated cell counts came from reference gene primer amplification. Libraries were prepared by immunoSEQ multiplex PCR; TCRdb keeps only in-frame clonotypes and omits some of them. V, J and clone size were drawn from that table, and D and trimming were deduced from the DNA. The table lists more than 150,000 clones, more than 70% of them singletons. The sequenced sample was peripheral blood. This sequence originates from a man aged 55-75 years with acute or convalescent COVID-19. The chain couples TRBV7-9 to TRBJ2-1; 11 bases match TRBD2. The CDR3 nucleotides are TGTGCCAGCAGCTTAAAGGGCACTAGCGGGGGTACTAGTGAGCAGTTCTTC. Translated, it gives CASSLKGTSGGTSEQFF.